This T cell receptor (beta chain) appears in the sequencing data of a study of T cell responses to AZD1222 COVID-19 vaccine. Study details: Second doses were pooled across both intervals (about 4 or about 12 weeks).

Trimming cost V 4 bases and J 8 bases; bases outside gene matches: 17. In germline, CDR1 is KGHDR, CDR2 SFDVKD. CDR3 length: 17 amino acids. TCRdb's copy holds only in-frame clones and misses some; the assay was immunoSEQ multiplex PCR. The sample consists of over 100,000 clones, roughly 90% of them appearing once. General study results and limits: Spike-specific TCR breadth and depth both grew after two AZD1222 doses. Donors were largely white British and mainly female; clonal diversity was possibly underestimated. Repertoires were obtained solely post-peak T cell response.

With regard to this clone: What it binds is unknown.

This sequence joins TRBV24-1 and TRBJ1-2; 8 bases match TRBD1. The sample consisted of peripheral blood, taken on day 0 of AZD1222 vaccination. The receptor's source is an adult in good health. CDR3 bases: TGTGCCACCAGTGACGGACAGGGCACCCGACTGGAAAAAGGCTACACCTTC. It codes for CATSDGQGTRLEKGYTF.